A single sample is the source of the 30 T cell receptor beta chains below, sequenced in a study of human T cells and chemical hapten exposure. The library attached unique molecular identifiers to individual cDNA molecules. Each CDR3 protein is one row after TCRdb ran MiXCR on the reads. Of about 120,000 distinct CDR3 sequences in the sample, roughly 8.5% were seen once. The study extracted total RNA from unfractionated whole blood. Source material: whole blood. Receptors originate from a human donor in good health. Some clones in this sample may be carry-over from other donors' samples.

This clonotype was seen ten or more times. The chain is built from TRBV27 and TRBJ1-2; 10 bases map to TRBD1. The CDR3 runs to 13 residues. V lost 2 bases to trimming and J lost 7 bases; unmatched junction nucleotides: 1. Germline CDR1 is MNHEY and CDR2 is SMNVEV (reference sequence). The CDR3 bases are TGTGCCAGCAGTTTAGGGACAGGGGTTGGCTACACCTTC. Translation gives CASSLGTGVGYTF.

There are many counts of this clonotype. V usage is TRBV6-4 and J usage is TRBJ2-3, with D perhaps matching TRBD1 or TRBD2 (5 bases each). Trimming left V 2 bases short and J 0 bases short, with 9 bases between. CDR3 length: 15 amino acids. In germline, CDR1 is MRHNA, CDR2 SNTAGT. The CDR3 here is CASSDGGASTDTQYF. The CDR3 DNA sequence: TGTGCCAGCAGTGACGGGGGAGCTAGCACAGATACGCAGTATTTT.

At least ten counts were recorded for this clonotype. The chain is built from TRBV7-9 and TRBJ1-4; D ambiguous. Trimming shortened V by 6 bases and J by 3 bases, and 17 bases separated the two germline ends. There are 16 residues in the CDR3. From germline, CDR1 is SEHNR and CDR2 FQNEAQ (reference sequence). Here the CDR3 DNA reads TGTGCCAGCAGACCCGACATGAGGACTTCTAATGAAAAACTGTTTTTT. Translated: CASRPDMRTSNEKLFF.

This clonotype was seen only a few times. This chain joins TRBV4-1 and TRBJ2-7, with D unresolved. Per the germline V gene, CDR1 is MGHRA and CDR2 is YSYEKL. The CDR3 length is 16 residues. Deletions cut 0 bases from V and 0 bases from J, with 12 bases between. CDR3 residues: CASSQDVRQSSYEQYF. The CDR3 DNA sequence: TGCGCCAGCAGCCAAGATGTCAGACAAAGCTCCTACGAGCAGTACTTC.

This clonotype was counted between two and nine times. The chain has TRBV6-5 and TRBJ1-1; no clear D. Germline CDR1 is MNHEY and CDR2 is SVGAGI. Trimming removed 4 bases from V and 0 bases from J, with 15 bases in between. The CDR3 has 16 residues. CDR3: CASSWSIGYMNTEAFF. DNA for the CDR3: TGTGCCAGCAGTTGGAGTATTGGGTACATGAACACTGAAGCTTTCTTT.

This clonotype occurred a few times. This CDR3 is CASSSTERSGEQFF. The CDR3 bases are TGTGCCAGCAGCTCGACAGAGCGAAGCGGTGAGCAGTTCTTC. This sequence joins TRBV7-7 and TRBJ2-1, with D tentatively TRBD1 or TRBD2 (5 bases each). Per germline, CDR1 SSHAT and CDR2 FNYEAQ (reference sequence). V lost 4 bases and J lost 9, with 16 bases in between. This CDR3 region has 14 residues.

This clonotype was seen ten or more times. The CDR3 coding sequence is TGTGCCAGCAGCCTGCTGGACAGGGACAATGAGCAGTTCTTC. Amino acids: CASSLLDRDNEQFF. The gene calls are TRBV7-2 and TRBJ2-1; 8 nucleotides align to TRBD1. J was trimmed by 5 bases and V by 5 bases; bases with no gene match: 5. The CDR3 has 14 amino acids. The germline gives CDR1 SGHTA, CDR2 FQGNSA.

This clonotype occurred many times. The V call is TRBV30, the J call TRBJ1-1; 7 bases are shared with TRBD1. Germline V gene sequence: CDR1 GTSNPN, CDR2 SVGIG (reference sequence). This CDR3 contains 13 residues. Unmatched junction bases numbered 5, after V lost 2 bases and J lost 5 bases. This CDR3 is CAWSHTGVTEAFF. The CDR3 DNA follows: TGTGCCTGGAGTCACACAGGGGTTACTGAAGCTTTCTTT.

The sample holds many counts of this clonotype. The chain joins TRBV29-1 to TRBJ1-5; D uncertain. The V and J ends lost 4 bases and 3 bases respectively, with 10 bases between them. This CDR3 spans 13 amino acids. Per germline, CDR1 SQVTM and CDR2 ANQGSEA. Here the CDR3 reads CSVGQVNNQPQHF. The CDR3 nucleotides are TGCAGCGTTGGCCAGGTCAACAATCAGCCCCAGCATTTT.

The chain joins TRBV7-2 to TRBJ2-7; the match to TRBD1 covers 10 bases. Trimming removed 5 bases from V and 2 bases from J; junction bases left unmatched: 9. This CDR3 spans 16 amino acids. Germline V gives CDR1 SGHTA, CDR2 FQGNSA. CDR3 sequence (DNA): TGTGCCAGCAGCCGTCGGGACAGGGGCCATACCTACGAGCAGTACTTC. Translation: CASSRRDRGHTYEQYF.

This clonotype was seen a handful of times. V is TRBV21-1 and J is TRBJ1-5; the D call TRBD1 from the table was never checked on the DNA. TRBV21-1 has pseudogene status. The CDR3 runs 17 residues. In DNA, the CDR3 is TGTGCCAGCAGCAAAGTGAGGGGACAGGGGGCGGGTCAGCCCCAGCATTTT. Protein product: CASSKVRGQGAGQPQHF.

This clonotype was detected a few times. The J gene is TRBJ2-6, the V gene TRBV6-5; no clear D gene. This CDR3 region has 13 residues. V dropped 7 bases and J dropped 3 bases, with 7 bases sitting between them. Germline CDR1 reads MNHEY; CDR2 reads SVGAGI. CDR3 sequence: CASTLNGANVLTF. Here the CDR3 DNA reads TGTGCCAGCACGTTGAATGGGGCCAACGTCCTGACTTTC.

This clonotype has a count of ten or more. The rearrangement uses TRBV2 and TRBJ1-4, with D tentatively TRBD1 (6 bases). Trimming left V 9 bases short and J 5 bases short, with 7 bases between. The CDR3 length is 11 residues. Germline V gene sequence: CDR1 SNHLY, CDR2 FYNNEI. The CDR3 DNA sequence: TGTGCCAGACAGGGAAATGAAAAACTGTTTTTT. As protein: CARQGNEKLFF. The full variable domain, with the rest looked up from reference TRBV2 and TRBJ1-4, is EPEVTQTPSHQVTQMGQEVILRCVPISNHLYFYWYRQILGQKVEFLVSFYNNEISEKSEIFDDQFSVERPDGSNFTLKIRSTKLEDSAMYFCARQGNEKLFFGSGTQLSVL.

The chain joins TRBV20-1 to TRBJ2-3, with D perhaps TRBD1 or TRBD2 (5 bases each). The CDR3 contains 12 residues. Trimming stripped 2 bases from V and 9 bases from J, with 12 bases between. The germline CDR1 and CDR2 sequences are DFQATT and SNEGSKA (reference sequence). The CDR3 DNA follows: TGCAGTGCTAGACTCCTAGGGGAGACGCAGTATTTT. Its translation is CSARLLGETQYF.

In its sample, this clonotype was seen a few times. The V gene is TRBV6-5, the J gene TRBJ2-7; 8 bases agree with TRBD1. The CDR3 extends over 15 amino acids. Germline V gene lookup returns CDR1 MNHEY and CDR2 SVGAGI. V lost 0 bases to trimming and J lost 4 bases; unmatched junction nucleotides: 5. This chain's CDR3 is CASSYSQGAVYEQYF. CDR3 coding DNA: TGTGCCAGCAGTTACTCTCAGGGGGCAGTGTACGAGCAGTACTTC.

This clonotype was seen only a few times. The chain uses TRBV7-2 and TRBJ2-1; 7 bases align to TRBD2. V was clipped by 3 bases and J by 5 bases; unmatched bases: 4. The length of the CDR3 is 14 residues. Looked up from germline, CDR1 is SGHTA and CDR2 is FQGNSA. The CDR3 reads CASSFVAGDNEQFF. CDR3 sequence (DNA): TGTGCCAGCAGCTTTGTAGCGGGTGACAATGAGCAGTTCTTC.

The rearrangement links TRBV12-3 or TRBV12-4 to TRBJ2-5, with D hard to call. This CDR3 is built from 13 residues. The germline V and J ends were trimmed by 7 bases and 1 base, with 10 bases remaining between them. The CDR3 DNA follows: TGTGCCAGCACCCCAACCTTCCAAGAGACCCAGTACTTC. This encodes CASTPTFQETQYF.

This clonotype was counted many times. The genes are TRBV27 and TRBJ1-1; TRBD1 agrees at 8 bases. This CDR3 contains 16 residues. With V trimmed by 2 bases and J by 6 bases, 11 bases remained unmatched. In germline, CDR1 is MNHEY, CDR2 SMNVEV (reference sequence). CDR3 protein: CASSLTTTSGGAEAFF. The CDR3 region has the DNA TGTGCCAGCAGTTTAACCACCACTTCAGGGGGCGCTGAAGCTTTCTTT.

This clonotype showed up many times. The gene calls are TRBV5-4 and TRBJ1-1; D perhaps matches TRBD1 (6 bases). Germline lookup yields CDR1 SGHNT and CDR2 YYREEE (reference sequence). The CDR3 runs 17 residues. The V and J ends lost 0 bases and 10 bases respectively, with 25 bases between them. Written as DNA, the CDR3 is TGTGCCAGCAGCTTGGATATCAACGTGGCAGGGGCGCTGGGAGCTTTCTTT. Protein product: CASSLDINVAGALGAFF. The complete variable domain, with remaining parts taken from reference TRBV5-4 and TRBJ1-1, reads ETGVTQSPTHLIKTRGQQVTLRCSSQSGHNTVSWYQQALGQGPQFIFQYYREEENGRGNFPPRFSGLQFPNYSSELNVNALELDDSALYLCASSLDINVAGALGAFFGQGTRLTVV.

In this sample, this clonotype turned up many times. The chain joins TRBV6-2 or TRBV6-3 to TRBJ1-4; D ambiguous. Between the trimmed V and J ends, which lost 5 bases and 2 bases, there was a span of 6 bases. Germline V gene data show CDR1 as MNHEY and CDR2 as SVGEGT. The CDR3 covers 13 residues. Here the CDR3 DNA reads TGTGCCAGCAGTGGTGTCACTAATGAAAAACTGTTTTTT. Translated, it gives CASSGVTNEKLFF.

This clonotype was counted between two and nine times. CDR3 sequence reads: CASSPQGAGANYGYTF. The CDR3 DNA reads TGCGCCAGCAGCCCTCAGGGGGCCGGAGCTAACTATGGCTACACCTTC. The V call is TRBV4-3, the J call TRBJ1-2, with 8 nucleotides matching TRBD1. CDR3 length: 16 residues. Germline CDR1 reads LGHNA; CDR2 reads YSLEER. With V trimmed by 4 bases and J by 0 bases, 7 bases remained unmatched.

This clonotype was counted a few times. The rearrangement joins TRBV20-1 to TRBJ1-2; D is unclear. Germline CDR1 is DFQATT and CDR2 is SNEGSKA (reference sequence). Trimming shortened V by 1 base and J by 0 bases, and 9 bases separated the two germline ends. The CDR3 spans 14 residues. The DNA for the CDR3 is TGCAGTGCTAGAGCGGTCCCAGCTAACTATGGCTACACCTTC. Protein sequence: CSARAVPANYGYTF.

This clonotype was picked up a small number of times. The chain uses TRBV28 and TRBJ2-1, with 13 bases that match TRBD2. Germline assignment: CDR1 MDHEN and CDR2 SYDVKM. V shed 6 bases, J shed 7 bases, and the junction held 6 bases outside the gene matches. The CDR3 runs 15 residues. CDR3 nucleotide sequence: TGTGCCAGCAGCCAGACTAGCGGGAGGTTGAATGAGCAGTTCTTC. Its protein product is CASSQTSGRLNEQFF.

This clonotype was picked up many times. CDR3 coding DNA: TGTGCCAGCAGTAAACAGGCGGGTGGTCAGCCCCAGCATTTT. This gives the protein CASSKQAGGQPQHF. The J gene is TRBJ1-5, the V gene TRBV27; tentatively, D is TRBD1 (5 bases). CDR1 MNHEY and CDR2 SMNVEV come from the germline V gene (reference sequence). The V end was cut by 5 bases, the J end by 6 bases, with 14 bases between. CDR3 size: 14 residues.

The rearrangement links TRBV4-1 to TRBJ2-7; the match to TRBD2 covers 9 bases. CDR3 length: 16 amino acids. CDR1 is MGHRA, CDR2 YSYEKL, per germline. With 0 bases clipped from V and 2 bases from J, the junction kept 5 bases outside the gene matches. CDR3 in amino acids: CASSQDRSGSTYEQYF. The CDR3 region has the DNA TGCGCCAGCAGCCAAGATCGTAGCGGGAGTACCTACGAGCAGTACTTC.

CDR3 sequence (DNA): TGTGCCTGGAGCCCAGGGAGCGGGGAGCTGTTTTTT. This encodes CAWSPGSGELFF. J is TRBJ2-2 and V is TRBV30; D possibly matches TRBD1 or TRBD2 (5 bases each). Germline assignment: CDR1 GTSNPN and CDR2 SVGIG (reference sequence). V lost 3 bases and J lost 7, with 9 bases in between. This CDR3 region has 12 residues.

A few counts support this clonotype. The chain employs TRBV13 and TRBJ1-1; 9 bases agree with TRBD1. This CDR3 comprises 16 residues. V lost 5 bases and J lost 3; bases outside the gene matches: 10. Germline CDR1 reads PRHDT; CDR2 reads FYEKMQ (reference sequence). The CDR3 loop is CASSTYRGQWDTEAFF. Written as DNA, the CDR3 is TGTGCCAGCAGCACGTACAGGGGGCAGTGGGACACTGAAGCTTTCTTT.

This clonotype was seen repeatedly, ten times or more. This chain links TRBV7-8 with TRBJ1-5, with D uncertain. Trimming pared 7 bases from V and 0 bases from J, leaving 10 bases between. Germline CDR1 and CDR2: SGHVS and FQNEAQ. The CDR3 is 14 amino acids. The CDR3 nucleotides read TGTGCCAGCACCGCCTTAACTAGCAATCAGCCCCAGCATTTT. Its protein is CASTALTSNQPQHF. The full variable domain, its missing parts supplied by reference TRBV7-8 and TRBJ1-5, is GAGVSQSPRYKVAKRGQDVALRCDPISGHVSLFWYQQALGQGPEFLTYFQNEAQLDKSGLPSDRFFAERPEGSVSTLKIQRTQQEDSAVYLCASTALTSNQPQHFGDGTRLSIL.

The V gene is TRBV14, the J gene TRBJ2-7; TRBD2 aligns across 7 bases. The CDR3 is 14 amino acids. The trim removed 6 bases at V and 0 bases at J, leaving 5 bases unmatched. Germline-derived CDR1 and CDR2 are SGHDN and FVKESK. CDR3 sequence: CASRPSGTSYEQYF. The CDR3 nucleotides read TGTGCCAGCAGACCCAGCGGGACCTCCTACGAGCAGTACTTC.

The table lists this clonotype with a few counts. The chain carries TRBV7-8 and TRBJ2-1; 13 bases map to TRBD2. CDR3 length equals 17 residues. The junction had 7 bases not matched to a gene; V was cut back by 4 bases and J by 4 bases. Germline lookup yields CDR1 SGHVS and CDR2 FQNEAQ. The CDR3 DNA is TGTGCCAGCAGCTCCCCCGGACTAGCGGGAGTTTACAATGAGCAGTTCTTC. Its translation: CASSSPGLAGVYNEQFF.